These 24 T cell receptor beta chains came from one sample sequenced in a study of blood T cells in healthy people across ages. The second PCR ran roughly 6 to 11 cycles with a sample-barcoded 5' primer and J-beta primers. TCRdb recomputed calls from the 5' RACE reads with MiXCR, one row per CDR3 protein. The sample has some 670,000 distinct CDR3 sequences, under 65% seen once. Sequencing was done on a sample of blood. These receptors all come from a woman of 80 years or more in good health.

A few counts support this clonotype. The chain is built from TRBV5-5 and TRBJ1-5; D unresolved. The CDR3 sequence is 14 residues long. Looked up from germline, CDR1 is SGHKS and CDR2 is YYEKEE (reference sequence). V was clipped by 3 bases and J by 5 bases, with 12 bases between them. CDR3 in amino acids: CASSYFEGDQPQHF. Here the CDR3 DNA reads TGTGCCAGCAGCTACTTCGAAGGAGATCAGCCCCAGCATTTT.

This clonotype occurred once. The gene calls are TRBV4-1 and TRBJ2-7, with a tentative D call TRBD2 (5 bases). The CDR3 spans 15 residues. Trimming pared 4 bases from V and 0 bases from J, leaving 13 bases between. Germline CDR1 reads MGHRA; CDR2 reads YSYEKL. The CDR3, as DNA: TGCGCCAGCAGCCCCCCGAGCGGCAGCTCCTACGAGCAGTACTTC. Residues: CASSPPSGSSYEQYF.

Here the CDR3 DNA reads TGCAGCGTTAAACTAGACAGGGTTGATGGCTACACCTTC. It is translated as CSVKLDRVDGYTF. The gene calls are TRBV29-1 and TRBJ1-2; TRBD1 agrees at 7 bases. This CDR3 region has 13 residues. Trimming at V came to 5 bases and at J to 6 bases, leaving 9 bases not matched to a gene. Germline CDR1 is SQVTM and CDR2 is ANQGSEA.

This clonotype occurred a few times. This chain connects TRBV6-5 to TRBJ1-1, with 7 bases identical to TRBD1. Trimming removed 4 bases from V and 1 base from J; junction bases left unmatched: 6. Germline V lookup: CDR1 MNHEY, CDR2 SVGAGI. This CDR3 is 15 amino acids long. The CDR3 region is CASSSGQAGNTEAFF. DNA of the CDR3: TGTGCCAGCAGTTCCGGACAGGCCGGGAACACTGAAGCTTTCTTT.

The chain carries TRBV20-1 and TRBJ2-2; D possibly corresponds to TRBD1 (5 bases). Germline V gene data show CDR1 as DFQATT and CDR2 as SNEGSKA (reference sequence). The CDR3 is made up of 13 amino acids. Trimming cost V 3 bases and J 2 bases, with 7 bases left between them. CDR3 loop: CSARDTNTGELFF. CDR3 nucleotides: TGCAGTGCTAGGGACACCAACACCGGGGAGCTGTTTTTT.

The genes are TRBV2 and TRBJ1-6, with 9 bases fitting TRBD1. CDR3 size: 16 residues. The germline CDR1 and CDR2 sequences are SNHLY and FYNNEI. V was clipped by 8 bases and J by 0 bases; unmatched bases: 5. CDR3 nucleotide sequence: TGTGCCAGCCAACCGACAGGGGGCTCCTATAATTCACCCCTCCACTTT. This gives the protein CASQPTGGSYNSPLHF.

On this clonotype itself: Being one base from a much bigger clone, this may be a read error. The genes are TRBV20-1 and TRBJ1-6; D is uncertain. Germline V gives CDR1 DFQATT, CDR2 SNEGSKA (reference sequence). CDR3 length: 15 residues. The CDR3 sequence is CSARRMRNYDSPLHF. The CDR3 nucleotides are TGCAGTGCTAGAAGGATGCGGAACTATGATTCACCCCTCCACTTT.

This rearrangement joins TRBV28 to TRBJ2-5, with D unclear. The DNA matches TRBJ2-7 better at its end, which makes the J call doubtful. CDR1 and CDR2 (germline): MDHEN, SYDVKM. The length of the CDR3 is 14 residues. CDR3 coding DNA: TGTGCCAGCAGTTGGGCTTCCGCTATGTACGAGCAGTACTTC. It yields the protein CASSWASAMYEQYF.

This clonotype was counted at least ten times. The J gene is TRBJ2-7, the V gene TRBV18; TRBD2 aligns across 7 bases. The germline gives CDR1 KGHSH, CDR2 LQKENI. The J segment lost 6 bases and the V segment lost 4 bases, leaving 6 bases of the junction unmatched. CDR3 length: 13 amino acids. CDR3 nucleotide sequence: TGTGCCAGCTCACTCGGACTAGAACTCGAGCAGTACTTC. Translated: CASSLGLELEQYF.

Concerning this clonotype: With a much larger clone just one base away, this may be a read error. V and J are TRBV20-1 and TRBJ2-7; D gene uncertain. TRBJ2-5 matches the DNA end more closely, so the J call is doubtful. In germline, CDR1 is DFQATT, CDR2 SNEGSKA (reference sequence). CDR3 length: 13 residues. The CDR3 DNA reads TGCAGTGCTAGAGGGGCAGCAGAAGAGACCCAGTACTTC. This translates into CSARGAAEETQYF.

The chain recombines TRBV20-1 with TRBJ2-2, with 16 bases identical to TRBD2. The trim removed 3 bases at V and 4 bases at J, leaving 5 bases unmatched. Germline V gene sequence: CDR1 DFQATT, CDR2 SNEGSKA (reference sequence). There are 17 residues in the CDR3. The CDR3 sequence: CSARGLAGGLGTGELFF. CDR3 bases: TGCAGTGCTAGGGGACTAGCGGGAGGGCTAGGCACCGGGGAGCTGTTTTTT.

This clonotype was counted ten times or more. This chain links TRBV20-1 with TRBJ1-6, with D perhaps matching TRBD1 (6 bases). The CDR3 covers 14 residues. Germline V gene sequence: CDR1 DFQATT, CDR2 SNEGSKA (reference sequence). Trimming shortened V by 6 bases and J by 9 bases, and 18 bases separated the two germline ends. The CDR3 DNA reads TGCAGTGCCCAAGGCGGGGGCGAGACTTCACCCCTCCACTTT. This codes for CSAQGGGETSPLHF.

J is TRBJ2-1 and V is TRBV29-1, with TRBD2 matching 7 bases. CDR1 is SQVTM, CDR2 ANQGSEA, per germline. Trimming cost V 1 base and J 8 bases; bases outside gene matches: 8. The CDR3 is 14 residues long. The CDR3 sequence: CSVEGWSRGDEQFF. The CDR3 DNA reads TGCAGCGTTGAAGGCTGGTCCCGGGGGGATGAGCAGTTCTTC.

This clonotype showed up just a few times. This chain uses TRBV6-2 or TRBV6-3 with TRBJ2-1, with 11 bases identical to TRBD1. CDR1 MNHEY and CDR2 SVGEGT come from the germline V gene. Trimming cost V 5 bases and J 5 bases; bases outside gene matches: 5. CDR3 length equals 15 residues. CDR3 sequence: CASSKPGQGDNEQFF. The CDR3 region has the DNA TGTGCCAGCAGTAAACCGGGACAGGGGGACAATGAGCAGTTCTTC.

Only a few counts were recorded for this clonotype. The V call is TRBV6-6, the J call TRBJ2-2; 8 positions agree with TRBD2. Germline CDR1 MNHNY, CDR2 SVGAGI (reference sequence). The CDR3 is 15 amino acids. V trimming: 5 bases; J trimming: 7 bases; junction bases outside the gene matches: 9. The CDR3 region has the DNA TGTGCCAGCAGTCCCGGGGGGGGGTACGGCGGGGAGCTGTTTTTT. Protein: CASSPGGGYGGELFF.

The J gene is TRBJ2-2, the V gene TRBV4-3, with D unresolved. CDR1 and CDR2 from the germline V gene are LGHNA and YSLEER. The CDR3 loop spans 16 amino acids. Trimming stripped 0 bases from V and 5 bases from J, with 13 bases between. The CDR3 nucleotides read TGCGCCAGCAGCCAAGATAAGGGCGGTAGGACCGGGGAGCTGTTTTTT. Protein: CASSQDKGGRTGELFF.

The rearrangement joins TRBV29-1 to TRBJ1-1; unclear D gene. The germline gives CDR1 SQVTM, CDR2 ANQGSEA. The V end lost 6 bases, the J end lost 7 bases, and 9 bases lay between the germline ends. The CDR3 has 10 amino acids. CDR3 nucleotides: TGCAGCGTGGCCGAGGGTGAAGCTTTCTTT. It is translated as CSVAEGEAFF.

This clonotype was seen a few times. The genes are TRBV7-3 and TRBJ2-1; TRBD2 matches at 11 bases. The closer fit of TRBJ2-7 to the DNA end suggests the J call may be wrong. The CDR3 has 20 amino acids. Germline loops: CDR1 SGHTA, CDR2 FQGTGA. This CDR3 reads CASSSKGVAGGSSSYNEQYF. CDR3 in DNA: TGTGCCAGCAGCTCAAAAGGGGTAGCGGGAGGGTCGAGCTCCTACAATGAGCAGTACTTC.

The chain carries TRBV10-3 and TRBJ2-2, with D tentatively TRBD2 (6 bases). The V gene's germline CDR1 is ENHRY and CDR2 SYGVKD. CDR3 length: 17 amino acids. V lost 0 bases, J lost 5 bases, and 16 bases lay in between. This CDR3 reads CAISESAGRGPTGELFF. The DNA for the CDR3 is TGTGCCATCAGTGAGTCGGCGGGACGAGGCCCTACCGGGGAGCTGTTTTTT.

This clonotype was observed many times. The chain couples TRBV4-1 to TRBJ1-2; D uncertain. Per germline, CDR1 MGHRA and CDR2 YSYEKL. This CDR3 region has 14 residues. Trimming removed 2 bases from V and 6 bases from J, with 13 bases in between. The CDR3 DNA sequence: TGCGCCAGCAGCCAATTACGACCCCCGGATGGCTACACCTTC. Protein: CASSQLRPPDGYTF.

This chain links TRBV30 with TRBJ2-5; no firm D call. Trimming pared 8 bases from V and 11 bases from J, leaving 18 bases between. The CDR3 totals 11 residues. Germline V gene lookup returns CDR1 GTSNPN and CDR2 SVGIG (reference sequence). The CDR3 DNA reads as TGTGCCCTTTTACGTAGTTACAAGCAGTACTTC. Protein product: CALLRSYKQYF.

The sample holds many counts of this clonotype. A much larger clone sits a single nucleotide away, making a read error possible. The chain is built from TRBV6-6 and TRBJ2-7; D possibly corresponds to TRBD1 (5 bases). CDR1 is MNHNY, CDR2 SVGAGI, per germline (reference sequence). The V end lost 5 bases, the J end lost 6 bases, and 17 bases lay between the germline ends. This CDR3 has 14 residues. The CDR3 spells CASSDDSSQGEQYF. Written as DNA, the CDR3 is TGTGCCAGCAGTGACGATAGTAGCCAGGGCGAGCAGTACTTC.

This clonotype has more than one count but fewer than ten. The chain employs TRBV6-5 and TRBJ1-2, with a weak D call TRBD1 (6 bases). Germline values: CDR1 MNHEY, CDR2 SVGAGI. The V gene lost 4 bases and the J gene lost 8 bases, with 11 bases spanning the gap. This CDR3 is 12 amino acids long. The CDR3 DNA sequence: TGTGCCAGCAGTTGGGGGCCTGGGGGCTACACCTTC. Amino acids: CASSWGPGGYTF.

V gene TRBV10-3 combines with J gene TRBJ1-1; 7 nucleotides align to TRBD1. The length of the CDR3 is 12 residues. V gave up 11 bases and J gave up 1 base; unmatched junction bases: 4. Germline V lookup: CDR1 ENHRY, CDR2 SYGVKD. CDR3 coding DNA: TGTGCCGTGCGACAGGGGAACACTGAAGCTTTCTTT. Its protein product is CAVRQGNTEAFF.